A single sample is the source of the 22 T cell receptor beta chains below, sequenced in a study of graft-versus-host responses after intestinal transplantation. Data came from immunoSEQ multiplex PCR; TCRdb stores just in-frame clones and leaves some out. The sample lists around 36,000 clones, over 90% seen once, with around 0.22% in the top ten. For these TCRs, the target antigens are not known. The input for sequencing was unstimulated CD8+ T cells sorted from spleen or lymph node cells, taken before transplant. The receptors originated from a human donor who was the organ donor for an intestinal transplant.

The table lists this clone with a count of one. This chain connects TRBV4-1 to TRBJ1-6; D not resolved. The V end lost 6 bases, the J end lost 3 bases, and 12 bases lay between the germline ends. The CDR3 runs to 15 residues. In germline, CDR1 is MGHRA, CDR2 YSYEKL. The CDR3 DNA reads TGCGCCAGCAGACTGGGAGGGAACTATAATTCACCCCTCCACTTT. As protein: CASRLGGNYNSPLHF.

The CDR3 loop is CASTRGYEQYF. CDR3 nucleotides: TGTGCCAGCACCCGTGGATACGAGCAGTACTTC. This sequence joins TRBV6-5 and TRBJ2-7; unclear D gene. The CDR3 has 11 residues. CDR1 and CDR2 from the germline V gene are MNHEY and SVGAGI. V dropped 7 bases and J dropped 4 bases, with 8 bases sitting between them.

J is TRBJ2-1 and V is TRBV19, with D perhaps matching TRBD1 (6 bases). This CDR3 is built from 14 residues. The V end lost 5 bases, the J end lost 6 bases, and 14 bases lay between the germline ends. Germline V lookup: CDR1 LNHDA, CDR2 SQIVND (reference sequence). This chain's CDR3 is CASSFPGTSNEQFF. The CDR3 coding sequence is TGTGCCAGTAGTTTCCCCGGGACATCCAATGAGCAGTTCTTC.

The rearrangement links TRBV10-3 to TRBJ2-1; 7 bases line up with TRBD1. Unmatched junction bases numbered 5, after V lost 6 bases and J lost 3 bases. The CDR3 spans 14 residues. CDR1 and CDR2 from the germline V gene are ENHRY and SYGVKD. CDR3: CAIRAGTDYNEQFF. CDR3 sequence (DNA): TGTGCCATCAGAGCCGGGACAGACTACAATGAGCAGTTCTTC.

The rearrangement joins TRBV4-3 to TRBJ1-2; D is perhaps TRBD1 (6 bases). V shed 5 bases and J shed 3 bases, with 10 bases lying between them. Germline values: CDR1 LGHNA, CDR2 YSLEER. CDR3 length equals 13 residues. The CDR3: CASSGDMDYGYTF. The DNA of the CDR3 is TGCGCCAGCAGCGGGGACATGGACTATGGCTACACCTTC.

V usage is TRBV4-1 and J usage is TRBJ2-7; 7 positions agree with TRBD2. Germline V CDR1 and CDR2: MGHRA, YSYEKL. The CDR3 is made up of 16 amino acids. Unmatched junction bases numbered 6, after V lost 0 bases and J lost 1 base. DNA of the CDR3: TGCGCCAGCAGCCAAGATGTCTGGGGGGGATCCTACGAGCAGTACTTC. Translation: CASSQDVWGGSYEQYF.

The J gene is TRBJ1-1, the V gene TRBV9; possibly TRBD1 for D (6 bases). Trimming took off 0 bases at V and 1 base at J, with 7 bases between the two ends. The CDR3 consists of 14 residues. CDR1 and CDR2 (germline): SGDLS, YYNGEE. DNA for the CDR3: TGTGCCAGCAGCGTAGTACAGGGGAACACTGAAGCTTTCTTT. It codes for CASSVVQGNTEAFF.

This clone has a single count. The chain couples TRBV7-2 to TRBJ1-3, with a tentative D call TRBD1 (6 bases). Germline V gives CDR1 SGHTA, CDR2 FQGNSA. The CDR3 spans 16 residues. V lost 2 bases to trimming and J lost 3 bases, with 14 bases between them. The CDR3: CASSLTQGSYGNTIYF. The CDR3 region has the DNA TGTGCCAGCAGCTTAACGCAGGGGTCGTATGGAAACACCATATATTTT.

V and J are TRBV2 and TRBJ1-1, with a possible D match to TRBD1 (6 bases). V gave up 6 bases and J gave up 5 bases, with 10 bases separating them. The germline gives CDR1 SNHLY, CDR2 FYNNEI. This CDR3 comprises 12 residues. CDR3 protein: CASRPRGTEAFF. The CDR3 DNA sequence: TGTGCCAGCAGACCCAGGGGTACTGAAGCTTTCTTT.

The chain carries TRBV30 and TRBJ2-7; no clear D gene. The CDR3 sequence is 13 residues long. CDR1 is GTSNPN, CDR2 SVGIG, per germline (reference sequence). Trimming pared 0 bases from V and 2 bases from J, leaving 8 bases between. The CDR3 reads CAWSVESAYEQYF. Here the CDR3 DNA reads TGTGCCTGGAGTGTAGAGTCTGCCTACGAGCAGTACTTC.

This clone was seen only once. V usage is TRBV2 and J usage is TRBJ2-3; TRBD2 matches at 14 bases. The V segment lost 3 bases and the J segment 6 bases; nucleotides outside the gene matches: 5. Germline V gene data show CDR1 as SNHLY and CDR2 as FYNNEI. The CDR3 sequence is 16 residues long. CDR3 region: CASSEPGLAGADTQYF. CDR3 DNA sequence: TGTGCCAGCAGTGAGCCGGGACTAGCGGGAGCCGATACGCAGTATTTT. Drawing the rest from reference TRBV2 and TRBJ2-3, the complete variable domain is EPEVTQTPSHQVTQMGQEVILRCVPISNHLYFYWYRQILGQKVEFLVSFYNNEISEKSEIFDDQFSVERPDGSNFTLKIRSTKLEDSAMYFCASSEPGLAGADTQYFGPGTRLTVL.

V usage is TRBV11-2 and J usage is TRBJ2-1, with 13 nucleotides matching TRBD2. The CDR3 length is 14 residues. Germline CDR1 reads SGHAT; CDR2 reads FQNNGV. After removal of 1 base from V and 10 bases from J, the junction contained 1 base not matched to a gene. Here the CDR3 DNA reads TGTGCCAGCAGCTTAGGGACTAGCGGGAGAGAGCAGTTCTTC. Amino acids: CASSLGTSGREQFF.

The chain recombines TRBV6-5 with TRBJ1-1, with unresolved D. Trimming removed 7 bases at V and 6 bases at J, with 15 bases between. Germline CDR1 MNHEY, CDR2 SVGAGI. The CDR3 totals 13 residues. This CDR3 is CASTTRTDAEAFF. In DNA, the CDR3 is TGTGCCAGCACCACCCGGACGGACGCTGAAGCTTTCTTT.

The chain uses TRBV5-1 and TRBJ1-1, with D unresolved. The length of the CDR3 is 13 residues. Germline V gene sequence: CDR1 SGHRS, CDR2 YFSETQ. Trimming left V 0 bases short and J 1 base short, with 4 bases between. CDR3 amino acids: CASSLAQNTEAFF. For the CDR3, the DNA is TGCGCCAGCAGCTTGGCACAGAACACTGAAGCTTTCTTT.

CDR3 sequence reads: CASSPRNLGHGSYEQYF. CDR3 coding DNA: TGTGCCAGCAGCCCACGAAACCTTGGACACGGCTCCTACGAGCAGTACTTC. This chain links TRBV7-2 with TRBJ2-5, with D possibly matching TRBD1 (5 bases). Matching the DNA end better, TRBJ2-7 makes the J call doubtful. CDR1 and CDR2 from the germline V gene are SGHTA and FQGNSA. CDR3 size: 17 residues.

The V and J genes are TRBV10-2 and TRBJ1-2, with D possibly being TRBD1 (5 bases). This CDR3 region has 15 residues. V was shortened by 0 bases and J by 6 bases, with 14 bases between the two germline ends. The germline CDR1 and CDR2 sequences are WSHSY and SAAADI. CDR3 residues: CASSESIGEGHGYTF. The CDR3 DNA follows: TGCGCCAGCAGTGAGTCGATAGGGGAAGGGCATGGCTACACCTTC.

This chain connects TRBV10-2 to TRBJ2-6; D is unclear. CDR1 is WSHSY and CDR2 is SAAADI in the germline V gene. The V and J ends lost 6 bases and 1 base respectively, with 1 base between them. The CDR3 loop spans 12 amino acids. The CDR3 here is CASRSGANVLTF. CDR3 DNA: TGCGCCAGCAGGTCTGGGGCCAACGTCCTGACTTTC.

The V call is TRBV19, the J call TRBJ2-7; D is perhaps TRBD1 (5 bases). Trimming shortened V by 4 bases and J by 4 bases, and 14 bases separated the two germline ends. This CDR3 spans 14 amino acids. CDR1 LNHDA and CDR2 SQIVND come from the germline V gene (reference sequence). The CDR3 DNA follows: TGTGCCAGTAGTACTGATATACAGGTTTACGAGCAGTACTTC. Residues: CASSTDIQVYEQYF.

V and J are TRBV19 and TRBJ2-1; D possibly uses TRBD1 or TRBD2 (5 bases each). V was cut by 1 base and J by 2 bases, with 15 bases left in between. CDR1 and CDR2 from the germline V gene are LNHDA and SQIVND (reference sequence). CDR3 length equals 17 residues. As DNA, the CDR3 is TGTGCCAGTAGTATAGTTTCGTTGAGGGGCCCCTACAATGAGCAGTTCTTC. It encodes CASSIVSLRGPYNEQFF.

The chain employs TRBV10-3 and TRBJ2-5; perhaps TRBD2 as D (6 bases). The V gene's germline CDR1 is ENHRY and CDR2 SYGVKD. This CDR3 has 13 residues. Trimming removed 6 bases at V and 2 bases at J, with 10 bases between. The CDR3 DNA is TGTGCCATCAGGGCGGGGCTTCAAGAGACCCAGTACTTC. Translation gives CAIRAGLQETQYF.

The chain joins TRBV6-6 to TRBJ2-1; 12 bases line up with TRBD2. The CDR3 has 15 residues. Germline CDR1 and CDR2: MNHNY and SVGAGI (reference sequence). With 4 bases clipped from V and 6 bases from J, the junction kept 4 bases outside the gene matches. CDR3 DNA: TGTGCCAGCAGTTCGACTAGCGGGGGCTTCAATGAGCAGTTCTTC. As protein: CASSSTSGGFNEQFF.

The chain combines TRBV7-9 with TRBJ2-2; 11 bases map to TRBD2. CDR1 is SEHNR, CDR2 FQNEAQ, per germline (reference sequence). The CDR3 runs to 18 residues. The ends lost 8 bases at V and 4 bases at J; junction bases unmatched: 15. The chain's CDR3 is CASLTTSGELWPTGELFF. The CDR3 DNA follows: TGTGCCAGCTTGACGACTAGCGGGGAGCTTTGGCCCACCGGGGAGCTGTTTTTT.